This T cell receptor beta chain was recorded in a study of CD8 T cells in Susac syndrome. RNA, at roughly 0.45 to 1 ug, was reverse transcribed with random hexamers. immunoSEQ multiplex PCR amplified TCR beta CDR3 across 54 Vbeta, 13 Jbeta. TCRdb re-analysed the immunoSEQ multiplex PCR reads in MiXCR, keeping a single row per CDR3 protein. The sample gives about 130,000 distinct CDR3 sequences, 75% to 90% of which show up once; more than 0.5% is in the top ten. TCR beta sequences were obtained from blood CD8+ and CD4+ T cells. The patients who served as multiple sclerosis controls were treatment-naive and had stable or active relapsing-remitting disease that fulfilled the revised McDonald criteria. Sequencing was carried out using CD8+ T cells from PBMCs. The source is a human donor with multiple sclerosis.

The CDR3 nucleotides are TGCACTGTTGGGACTAGCGGTTACAATGAGCAGTTCTTC. Encoded protein: CTVGTSGYNEQFF. V usage is TRBV20-1 and J usage is TRBJ2-1; 11 nucleotides match TRBD2. Germline V gene data show CDR1 as DFQATT and CDR2 as SNEGSKA (reference sequence). CDR3 length equals 13 residues.